This TCR beta chain was recorded in a study of persistence of HIV-infected CD4 T cells. The immunoSEQ assay was version 4, run in survey mode. Clones were sequenced by immunoSEQ multiplex PCR, and TCRdb holds only the in-frame ones, with some missing. Of about 36,000 clones listed, roughly four fifths were seen once; the top ten hold 0.85% to 1%. Overlapping HIV-1 Gag 15-mer peptides at approximately 0.96 ug per peptide per mL were used. CD40L-negative CD69-negative CD45RO-high memory CD4+ T cells were sorted as populations depleted of antigen-responding cells. For at least 4 years, plasma HIV-1 RNA was undetectable (<50 copies/mL). Anti-CD28/CD49d costimulation, CD40-blocking antibody and enfuvirtide were given to CD8-depleted PBMCs for 18 hours. Worth noting for this clone: The antigen is undetermined.

Trimming cost V 2 bases and J 7 bases, with 8 bases left between them. CDR1 and CDR2 from the germline V gene are KGHSH and LQKENI. The CDR3 has 12 amino acids. Specimen: cultured CD4+ T cells from PBMCs, collected from a patient who received antiretroviral therapy. The chain recombines TRBV18 with TRBJ1-1, with D unclear. This clonotype was sampled from an adult with HIV. The donor label of this sample is uncertain. This CDR3 reads CASSPEHGEAFF. CDR3 DNA sequence: TGTGCCAGCTCACCAGAACACGGTGAAGCTTTCTTT.